The 17 T cell receptor beta chains listed next were all sequenced from one sample in a study of metastatic and nonmetastatic thyroid tumors. TCRdb re-analyzed the PCR reads using MiXCR. The sample carries roughly 30,000 clones, less than 4% recorded once. All patients were untreated before thyroid surgery. Sequencing used blood. Every receptor here comes from a male donor with papillary thyroid cancer or a benign thyroid nodule (not recorded which). Some clones in this sample may be carry-over from other donors' samples.

In its sample, this clone was seen many times. The chain employs TRBV18 and TRBJ2-7; TRBD1 or TRBD2 may be the D gene (5 bases each). The V gene lost 2 bases and the J gene lost 2 bases, with 10 bases spanning the gap. The length of the CDR3 is 14 residues. Per germline, CDR1 KGHSH and CDR2 LQKENI. In DNA form, the CDR3 reads TGTGCCAGCTCACCAGGGGGACCCGCCTACGAGCAGTACTTC. Its translation: CASSPGGPAYEQYF.

The table lists this clone with a few counts. This rearrangement joins TRBV28 to TRBJ1-1; 9 nucleotides agree with TRBD1. Germline V gives CDR1 MDHEN, CDR2 SYDVKM. The CDR3 covers 14 residues. The junction had 4 bases not matched to a gene; V was cut back by 3 bases and J by 5 bases. In DNA, the CDR3 is TGTGCCAGCAGTTTGCACAGGGGGCTAACTGAAGCTTTCTTT. Translated, it gives CASSLHRGLTEAFF.

This clone was seen repeatedly, ten times or more. The chain uses TRBV10-3 and TRBJ1-2, with D maybe TRBD1 (6 bases). The CDR3 is made up of 14 amino acids. V dropped 4 bases and J dropped 1 base, with 10 bases sitting between them. Germline V gene data show CDR1 as ENHRY and CDR2 as SYGVKD. For the CDR3, the DNA is TGTGCCATCAGTGTGTCAGGGGTTAACTATGGCTACACCTTC. It is translated as CAISVSGVNYGYTF.

This clone rates as medium-sized. The chain is built from TRBV27 and TRBJ2-7; 8 positions agree with TRBD1. The CDR3 is 15 amino acids. Germline V gene data show CDR1 as MNHEY and CDR2 as SMNVEV (reference sequence). With V trimmed by 5 bases and J by 4 bases, 10 bases remained unmatched. The CDR3 sequence: CASSNNRGIEYEQYF. CDR3 DNA: TGTGCCAGCAGTAACAACAGGGGGATCGAGTACGAGCAGTACTTC.

This clone was observed a few times. J is TRBJ2-1 and V is TRBV6-1; 7 bases line up with TRBD2. The V gene's germline CDR1 is MNHNS and CDR2 SASEGT. This CDR3 has 14 amino acids. V was clipped by 5 bases and J by 8 bases; unmatched bases: 9. CDR3 sequence reads: CASSQGRGVDEQFF. The CDR3 DNA is TGTGCCAGCAGTCAAGGGAGGGGAGTCGATGAGCAGTTCTTC.

This clone was seen more than once but under ten times. CDR3 sequence: CASSEFLANEQFF. The CDR3 nucleotides read TGTGCCAGCAGTGAATTTTTGGCCAATGAGCAGTTCTTC. V and J are TRBV2 and TRBJ2-1; D is unresolved. CDR1 and CDR2 from the germline V gene are SNHLY and FYNNEI. Between the trimmed V and J ends, which lost 2 bases and 6 bases, there was a span of 8 bases. This CDR3 has 13 amino acids.

This clone is classed as medium-sized. V and J are TRBV19 and TRBJ2-2; the D is unclear. Germline CDR1 is LNHDA and CDR2 is SQIVND (reference sequence). The CDR3 totals 15 residues. The ends were cut back, 5 bases at V and 0 bases at J, with 10 bases in the middle. This chain's CDR3 is CASSPQMANTGELFF. CDR3 DNA sequence: TGTGCCAGTAGTCCTCAGATGGCGAACACCGGGGAGCTGTTTTTT.

By sample fraction, this clone is medium-sized. The chain links TRBV27 to TRBJ2-7; TRBD1 agrees at 8 bases. V gave up 1 base and J gave up 5 bases; unmatched junction bases: 7. CDR3 length equals 15 residues. Germline assignment: CDR1 MNHEY and CDR2 SMNVEV (reference sequence). CDR3 sequence reads: CASSLYGTGSHEQYF. DNA of the CDR3: TGTGCCAGCAGTTTATACGGGACAGGTTCCCACGAGCAGTACTTC.

In this sample, this clone turned up many times. V is TRBV12-3 or TRBV12-4 and J is TRBJ2-5; D possibly corresponds to TRBD2 (6 bases). The CDR3 has 13 amino acids. V was trimmed by 7 bases and J by 4 bases, leaving 13 bases between them. The CDR3 DNA is TGTGCCAGCACTCTGGGACTGGGAGAGACCCAGTACTTC. The encoded protein is CASTLGLGETQYF.

This clone was recorded many times. V is TRBV29-1 and J is TRBJ1-2; a possible D gene is TRBD1 (5 bases). Trimming took off 5 bases at V and 0 bases at J, with 13 bases between the two ends. Looked up from germline, CDR1 is SQVTM and CDR2 is ANQGSEA. This CDR3 contains 14 residues. DNA for the CDR3: TGCAGCGTTACTGACAGTGGAGCTAACTATGGCTACACCTTC. Translated, it gives CSVTDSGANYGYTF.

This clone came up many times. The chain employs TRBV20-1 and TRBJ1-2; D might be TRBD1 (5 bases). The CDR3 runs to 12 residues. The germline gives CDR1 DFQATT, CDR2 SNEGSKA (reference sequence). Written as DNA, the CDR3 is TGCAGCCCGGCATCAGGGAACTATGGCTACACCTTC. Translated, it gives CSPASGNYGYTF.

In its sample, this clone was seen many times. The CDR3 DNA is TGTGCCATACCTTTAGGGGGGGCGGGGCAACAAGAGACCCAGTACTTC. Encoded protein: CAIPLGGAGQQETQYF. The V call is TRBV6-1, the J call TRBJ2-5; tentatively, D is TRBD2 (7 bases). V was cut by 10 bases and J by 2 bases, with 23 bases left in between. This CDR3 comprises 16 residues. Germline CDR1 MNHNS, CDR2 SASEGT.

This clone appeared many times. The chain carries TRBV5-1 and TRBJ2-2; D might be TRBD1 or TRBD2, each matching 5 bases. This CDR3 contains 16 residues. CDR1 and CDR2 from the germline V gene are SGHRS and YFSETQ. Trimming pared 0 bases from V and 5 bases from J, leaving 14 bases between. CDR3 residues: CASSLEGAPGTGELFF. The CDR3, as DNA: TGCGCCAGCAGCTTGGAAGGGGCCCCGGGGACCGGGGAGCTGTTTTTT.

The rearrangement links TRBV20-1 to TRBJ2-2; D is uncertain. CDR1 is DFQATT, CDR2 SNEGSKA, per germline (reference sequence). The CDR3 covers 13 residues. Trimming removed 3 bases at V and 6 bases at J, with 11 bases between. Here the CDR3 DNA reads TGCAGTGCTAGCCTCAGTGATCCCGGGGAGCTGTTTTTT. Its protein product is CSASLSDPGELFF.

The sample holds one count of this clone. This chain joins TRBV7-9 and TRBJ2-2; D is undetermined. This CDR3 has 13 amino acids. Looked up from germline, CDR1 is SEHNR and CDR2 is FQNEAQ (reference sequence). Trimming removed 7 bases at V and 5 bases at J, with 11 bases between. The CDR3 spells CASTFVGTGELFF. In nucleotides, the CDR3 is TGTGCCAGCACCTTCGTGGGAACCGGGGAGCTGTTTTTT. Full variable domain (remainder filled in from reference TRBV7-9 and TRBJ2-2): DTGVSQNPRHKITKRGQNVTFRCDPISEHNRLYWYRQTLGQGPEFLTYFQNEAQLEKSRLLSDRFSAERPKGSFSTLEIQRTEQGDSAMYLCASTFVGTGELFFGEGSRLTVL.

Sample share makes this clone medium-sized. The J gene is TRBJ1-5, the V gene TRBV2; the D is unclear. Germline-derived CDR1 and CDR2 are SNHLY and FYNNEI. V lost 8 bases to trimming and J lost 9 bases, with 14 bases between them. The CDR3 loop spans 12 amino acids. The CDR3: CASREGMGPQHF. CDR3 nucleotide sequence: TGTGCCAGCCGGGAGGGCATGGGGCCCCAGCATTTT.

This clone has more than one count but fewer than ten. This sequence joins TRBV28 and TRBJ1-2, with 9 bases aligning to TRBD1. V was pared by 7 bases and J by 5 bases, with 8 bases of the junction left unmatched. The germline V gene encodes CDR1 MDHEN and CDR2 SYDVKM. The CDR3 extends over 14 amino acids. This CDR3 reads CASKLGTGHYGYTF. The CDR3 nucleotides read TGTGCCAGCAAACTCGGGACAGGGCATTATGGCTACACCTTC.